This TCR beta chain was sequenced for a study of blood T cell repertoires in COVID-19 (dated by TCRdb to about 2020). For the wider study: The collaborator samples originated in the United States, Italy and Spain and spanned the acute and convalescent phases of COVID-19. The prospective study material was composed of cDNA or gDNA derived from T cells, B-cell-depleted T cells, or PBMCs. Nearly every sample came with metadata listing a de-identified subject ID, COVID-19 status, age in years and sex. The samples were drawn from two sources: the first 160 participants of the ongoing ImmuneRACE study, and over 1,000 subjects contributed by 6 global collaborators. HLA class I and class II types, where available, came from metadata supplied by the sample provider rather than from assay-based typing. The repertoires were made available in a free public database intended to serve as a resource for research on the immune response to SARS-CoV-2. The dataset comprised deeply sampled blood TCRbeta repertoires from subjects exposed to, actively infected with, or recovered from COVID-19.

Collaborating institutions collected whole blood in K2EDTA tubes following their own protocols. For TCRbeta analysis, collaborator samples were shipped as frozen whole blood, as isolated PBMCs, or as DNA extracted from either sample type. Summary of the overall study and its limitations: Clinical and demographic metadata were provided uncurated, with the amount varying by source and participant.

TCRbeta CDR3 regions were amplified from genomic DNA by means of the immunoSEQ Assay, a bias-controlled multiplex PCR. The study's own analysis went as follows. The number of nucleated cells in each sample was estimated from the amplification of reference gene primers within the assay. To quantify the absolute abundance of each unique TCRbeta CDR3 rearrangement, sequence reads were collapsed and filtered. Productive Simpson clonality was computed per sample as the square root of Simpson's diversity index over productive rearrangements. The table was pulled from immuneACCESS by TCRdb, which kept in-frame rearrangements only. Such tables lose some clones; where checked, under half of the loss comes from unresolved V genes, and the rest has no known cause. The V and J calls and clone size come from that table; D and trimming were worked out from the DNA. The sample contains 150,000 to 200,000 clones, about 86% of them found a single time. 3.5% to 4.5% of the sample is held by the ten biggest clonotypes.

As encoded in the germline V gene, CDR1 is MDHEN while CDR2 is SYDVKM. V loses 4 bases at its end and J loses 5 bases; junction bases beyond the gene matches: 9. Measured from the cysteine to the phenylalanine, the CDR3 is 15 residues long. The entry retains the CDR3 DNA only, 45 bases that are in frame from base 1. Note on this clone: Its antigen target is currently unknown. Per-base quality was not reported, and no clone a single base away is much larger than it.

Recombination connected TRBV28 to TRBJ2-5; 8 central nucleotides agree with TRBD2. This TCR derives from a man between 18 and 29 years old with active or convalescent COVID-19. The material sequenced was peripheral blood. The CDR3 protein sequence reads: CASSWTVSGGETQYF. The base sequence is TGTGCCAGCAGTTGGACAGTCTCGGGAGGGGAGACCCAGTACTTC.